These T cell receptor beta chains were read from a single sample in a study of shared clonotypes between healthy human individuals. Libraries were prepared by immunoSEQ multiplex PCR; TCRdb keeps only in-frame clonotypes and omits some of them. The sample includes roughly 2,000,000 clones, about 95% seen only once; the top ten take roughly 1%. Sample: naive CD8+ T cells sorted from blood. The receptors originated from a man younger than 30 in good health. The CDR3 runs from the conserved cysteine through the conserved F or W. The D gene is left open where the match is weak. Size is stated for part of the rows, as once, few or many counts, or as a class when the clone is expanded.

J: TRBJ2-3
V: TRBV6-5
D: TRBD2
size: once
DNA: TGTGCCAGCAGGCGACTAGCGGGAGGCACAGATACGCAGTATTTT
CDR3: CASRRLAGGTDTQYF

J: TRBJ1-5
V: TRBV19
D: TRBD1
size: NA
DNA: TGTGCCAGTAGTACCCGACAGGGCGGGTATCAGCCCCAGCATTTT
CDR3: CASSTRQGGYQPQHF

J: TRBJ2-3
V: TRBV9
D: NA
size: NA
DNA: TGTGCCAGCAGCGAGACGACCAGCCTTAGCACAGATACGCAGTATTTT
CDR3: CASSETTSLSTDTQYF

J: TRBJ2-5
V: TRBV10-2
D: NA
size: NA
DNA: TGCGCCAGCAGCGGCGATGAGGCGGGTTGGACCCAGTACTTC
CDR3: CASSGDEAGWTQYF

J: TRBJ2-7
V: TRBV7-8
D: NA
size: NA
DNA: TGTGCCAGCAGCTTAGTCCCAGGATTCTACGAGCAGTACTTC
CDR3: CASSLVPGFYEQYF

J: TRBJ2-2
V: TRBV13
D: NA
size: once
DNA: TGTGCCAGCAGCATACAAGGGTTGGGCACCGGGGAGCTGTTTTTT
CDR3: CASSIQGLGTGELFF

J: TRBJ2-1
V: TRBV10-1
D: TRBD2
size: NA
DNA: TGCGCCAGCAGCCCGGGACTAGCGGGACGAAGAAATAAGCAGTTCTTC
CDR3: CASSPGLAGRRNKQFF

J: TRBJ2-5
V: TRBV10-3
D: TRBD2
size: NA
DNA: TGTGCCATCAGTGAATTGTGGGGGGGAATAGAGACCCAGTACTTC
CDR3: CAISELWGGIETQYF

J: TRBJ2-7
V: TRBV19
D: NA
size: NA
DNA: TGTGCCACCGCCCCCCGGGACCGAGGATGGGAGCAGTACTTC
CDR3: CATAPRDRGWEQYF

J: TRBJ2-2
V: TRBV5-6
D: NA
size: few
DNA: TGTGCCAGCGGCCCCGTCTCCACCGGGGAGCTGTTTTTT
CDR3: CASGPVSTGELFF

J: TRBJ2-1
V: TRBV6-1
D: TRBD1
size: NA
DNA: TGTGCCAGCAGTGCGGGACAGGGGGCAATAGGTGAGCAGTTCTTC
CDR3: CASSAGQGAIGEQFF

J: TRBJ2-7
V: TRBV7-6
D: NA
size: NA
DNA: TGTGCCAGCAGCTTAGGGGAGCAGTATGGCGAGCAGTACTTC
CDR3: CASSLGEQYGEQYF

J: TRBJ1-1
V: TRBV6-1
D: NA
size: NA
DNA: TGTGCCAGCAGTGAAGCAATCGGTCGCCTTAACACTGAAGCTTTCTTT
CDR3: CASSEAIGRLNTEAFF

J: TRBJ1-5
V: TRBV7-9
D: NA
size: NA
DNA: TGTGCCAGCAGCGATACGAATCAGCCCCAGCATTTT
CDR3: CASSDTNQPQHF

J: TRBJ2-1
V: TRBV29-1
D: NA
size: once
DNA: TGCAGCGTTGAGGATAGCGAAAGCTACAATGAGCAGTTCTTC
CDR3: CSVEDSESYNEQFF

J: TRBJ2-5
V: TRBV18
D: NA
size: NA
DNA: TGTGCCAGCTCACCGCAGTTTACGGGGGAAGAGACCCAGTACTTC
CDR3: CASSPQFTGEETQYF

J: TRBJ2-1
V: TRBV29-1
D: TRBD1
size: NA
DNA: TGCAGCGTAGAATCCGGGACAGGACCATACAATGAGCAGTTCTTC
CDR3: CSVESGTGPYNEQFF

J: TRBJ2-2
V: TRBV4-2
D: NA
size: NA
DNA: TGTGCCAGCAGCCAAGGGACAGGAGGGTTTGACGGGGAGCTGTTTTTT
CDR3: CASSQGTGGFDGELFF

J: TRBJ2-7
V: TRBV13
D: NA
size: NA
DNA: TGTGCCAGCACCTACTCGACGGGCTCCTACGAGCAGTACTTC
CDR3: CASTYSTGSYEQYF

J: TRBJ2-7
V: TRBV10-3
D: NA
size: NA
DNA: TGTGCCATCAGTGAGTTTGGGCCCGGGGACGAGCAGTACTTC
CDR3: CAISEFGPGDEQYF

J: TRBJ2-7
V: TRBV6-5
D: NA
size: NA
DNA: TGTGCCAGCAGTTACTCCAGCGGGCTCGTTTCCTACGAGCAGTACTTC
CDR3: CASSYSSGLVSYEQYF

J: TRBJ1-5
V: TRBV28
D: NA
size: once
DNA: TGTGCCAGCAGTTCGACAGGAGTGAGCAATCAGCCCCAGCATTTT
CDR3: CASSSTGVSNQPQHF

J: TRBJ2-5
V: TRBV9
D: NA
size: NA
DNA: TGTGCCAGCAGCTCAGGACATGACCAAGAGACCCAGTACTTC
CDR3: CASSSGHDQETQYF

J: TRBJ2-7
V: TRBV7-6
D: TRBD1
size: NA
DNA: TGTGCCAGCAGCTCGCGACAGGGGGCCTACGAGCAGTACTTC
CDR3: CASSSRQGAYEQYF

J: TRBJ1-2
V: TRBV30
D: NA
size: NA
DNA: TGTGCCTGGAGTGTACTTGACAGTATTCATGGCTACACCTTC
CDR3: CAWSVLDSIHGYTF

J: TRBJ2-1
V: TRBV28
D: NA
size: NA
DNA: TGTGCCAGCAGGGTAGCGAGGGCTAGTTGGGGTTACAATGAGCAGTTCTTC
CDR3: CASRVARASWGYNEQFF

J: TRBJ2-7
V: TRBV5-6
D: TRBD1
size: NA
DNA: TGTGCCAGCAGCCCCCGGGACAGGGGGCCCTACGAGCAGTACTTC
CDR3: CASSPRDRGPYEQYF

J: TRBJ2-7
V: TRBV16
D: TRBD2
size: NA
DNA: TGTGCCAGCAGCCCCGCGGGCACGGGGAGGGATCTCACCTACGAGCAGTACTTC
CDR3: CASSPAGTGRDLTYEQYF

J: TRBJ2-1
V: TRBV7-6
D: NA
size: once
DNA: TGTGCCAGCAGCCCTGAAAACAATGAGCAGTTCTTC
CDR3: CASSPENNEQFF

J: TRBJ2-1
V: TRBV12-5
D: TRBD2
size: NA
DNA: TGTGCTAGTGGTTTGTCTGTTATTTTGGGTGGGACTAGCATCAATGAGCAGTTCTTC
CDR3: CASGLSVILGGTSINEQFF

J: TRBJ2-2
V: TRBV5-6
D: TRBD1
size: NA
DNA: TGTGCCAGCGATTGGGGGACAGCGAACACCGGGGAGCTGTTTTTT
CDR3: CASDWGTANTGELFF

J: TRBJ2-7
V: TRBV6-5
D: NA
size: NA
DNA: TGTGCCAGCAGTTACTCGAAGGCGGACGAGCAGTACTTC
CDR3: CASSYSKADEQYF

J: TRBJ2-2
V: TRBV29-1
D: NA
size: once
DNA: TGCAGCGTTGAAGGGCTAGCGAACACCGGGGAGCTGTTTTTT
CDR3: CSVEGLANTGELFF

J: TRBJ2-7
V: TRBV10-3
D: NA
size: NA
DNA: TGTGCCATCAGCGAGGACACCTACGAGCAGTACTTC
CDR3: CAISEDTYEQYF

J: TRBJ2-1
V: TRBV6-1
D: NA
size: once
DNA: TGTGCCAGCAGTGAGCTTTACGGTTACAATGAGCAGTTCTTC
CDR3: CASSELYGYNEQFF

J: TRBJ1-1
V: TRBV6-5
D: NA
size: NA
DNA: TGTGCCAGCAGTCCCCTCGGCACTGAAGCTTTCTTT
CDR3: CASSPLGTEAFF

J: TRBJ1-1
V: TRBV6-5
D: NA
size: NA
DNA: TGTGCCAGCAGTTCCACAGGGATAGCGGAGAAAACTGAAGCTTTCTTT
CDR3: CASSSTGIAEKTEAFF

J: TRBJ2-1
V: TRBV7-9
D: TRBD2
size: NA
DNA: TGTGCCAGCAGCTTGGCGCTAGCGGGAGTGTACAATGAGCAGTTCTTC
CDR3: CASSLALAGVYNEQFF

J: TRBJ2-7
V: TRBV27
D: TRBD1
size: NA
DNA: TGTGCCAGCAGTTTCTCCCCAGGGGGCAACTACGAGCAGTACTTC
CDR3: CASSFSPGGNYEQYF

J: TRBJ2-3
V: TRBV4-2
D: TRBD2
size: NA
DNA: TGTGCCAGCAGCCAACTGACTAGCGGGGGGGCAGACACGCAGTATTTT
CDR3: CASSQLTSGGADTQYF